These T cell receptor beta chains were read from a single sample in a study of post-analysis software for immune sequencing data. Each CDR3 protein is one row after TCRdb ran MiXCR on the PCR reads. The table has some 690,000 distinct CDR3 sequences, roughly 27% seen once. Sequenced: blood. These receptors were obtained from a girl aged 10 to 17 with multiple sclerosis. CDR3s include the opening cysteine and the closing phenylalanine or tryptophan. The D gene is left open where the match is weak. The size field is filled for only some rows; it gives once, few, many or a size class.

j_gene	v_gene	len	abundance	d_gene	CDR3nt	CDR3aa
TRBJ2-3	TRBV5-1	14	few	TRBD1	TGCGCCAGCGGTCCAGGGGGCGTTTCAGATACGCAGTATTTT	CASGPGGVSDTQYF
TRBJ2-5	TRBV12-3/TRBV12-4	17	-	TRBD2	TGTGCCAGCAGTTTTGAGAAAGGAGCGGGAGGAGGAGAGACCCAGTACTTC	CASSFEKGAGGGETQYF
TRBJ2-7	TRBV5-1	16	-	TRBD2	TGCGCCAGCAGCGGGGCTAGCGGGAGTGGTTCCGACGAGCAGTACTTC	CASSGASGSGSDEQYF
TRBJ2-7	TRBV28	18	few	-	TGTGCCAGCAGACTAGCCGGAACCGGGACCCGAGATTCCTACGAGCAGTACTTC	CASRLAGTGTRDSYEQYF
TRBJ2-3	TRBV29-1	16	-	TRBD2	TGCAGCGTTGAAGATCTTCGAGCGGGGGGGACAGATACGCAGTATTTT	CSVEDLRAGGTDTQYF
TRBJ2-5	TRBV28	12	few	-	TGTGCCAGCAGTTTCCAGGGGGAGACCCAGTACTTC	CASSFQGETQYF
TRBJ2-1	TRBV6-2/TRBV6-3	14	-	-	TGTGCCAGCAGTGAGTTTTATACTAGGAATGAGCAGTTCTTC	CASSEFYTRNEQFF
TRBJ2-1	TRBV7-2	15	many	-	TGTGCCAGCAGCTTAGAGGGAGGTCGGGACAATGAGCAGTTCTTC	CASSLEGGRDNEQFF
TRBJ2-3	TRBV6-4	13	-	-	TGTGCCAGCAGGGAGGCCAGCACAGATACGCAGTATTTT	CASREASTDTQYF
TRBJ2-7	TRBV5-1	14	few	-	TGCGCCAGCCAAATCGAGGCCTCCACCTACGAGCAGTACTTC	CASQIEASTYEQYF
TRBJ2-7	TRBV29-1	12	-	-	TGCAGCGTGCGGACAGAGGACTACGAGCAGTACTTC	CSVRTEDYEQYF
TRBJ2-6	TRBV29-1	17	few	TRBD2	TGCAGCGCCCGATCGGGGGGGCCTTCCTCTGGGGCCAACGTCCTGACTTTC	CSARSGGPSSGANVLTF
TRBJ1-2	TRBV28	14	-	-	TGTGCCAGCAGACTCGCGGGGTGGGGCTATGGCTACACCTTC	CASRLAGWGYGYTF
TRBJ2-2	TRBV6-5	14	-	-	TGTGCCACCGATCCCTTGGGGCATGGCGGGGAGCTGTTTTTT	CATDPLGHGGELFF
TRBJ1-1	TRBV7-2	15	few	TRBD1	TGTGCCAGCAGCTTAGCTCCAGGGGGCATCGCTGAAGCTTTCTTT	CASSLAPGGIAEAFF
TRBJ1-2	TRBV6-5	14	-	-	TGTGCCAGCAGTTACGGGGGGCTGAGCTATGGCTACACCTTC	CASSYGGLSYGYTF
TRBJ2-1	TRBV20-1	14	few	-	TGCAGTGCTAGACACCGGGGCTCCTACAATGAGCAGTTCTTC	CSARHRGSYNEQFF
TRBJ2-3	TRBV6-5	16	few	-	TGTGCCAGCAGCCTCGGGGCCGGACCCACATCGGTTACGCAGTATTTT	CASSLGAGPTSVTQYF
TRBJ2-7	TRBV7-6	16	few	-	TGTGCCAGCCACAGCTTATCCCAGGCTAGATCCTACGAGCAGTACTTC	CASHSLSQARSYEQYF
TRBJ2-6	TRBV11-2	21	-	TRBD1	TGTGCCAGCAGCTCGACCGGCAATAACCGGGACAGCTCCTACGGGGCCAACGTCCTGACTTTC	CASSSTGNNRDSSYGANVLTF
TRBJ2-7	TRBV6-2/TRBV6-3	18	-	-	TGTGCCAGCAGCTTCGGGGCGTTTGGTAGCGGCCTTTCTTACGAGCAGTACTTC	CASSFGAFGSGLSYEQYF
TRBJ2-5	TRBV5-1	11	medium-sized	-	TGTGCCAGCAGCTTAGAAGAGACCCAGTACTTC	CASSLEETQYF
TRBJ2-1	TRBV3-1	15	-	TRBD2	TGTGCCAGCAGCCAAGATGCGGGAGACTTCAATGAGCAGTTCTTC	CASSQDAGDFNEQFF
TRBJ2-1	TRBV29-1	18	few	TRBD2	TGCAGCGTTGACGGGCTAGCGGGCGATATTGGCTCCTACAATGAGCAGTTCTTC	CSVDGLAGDIGSYNEQFF
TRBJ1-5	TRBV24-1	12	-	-	TGTGCCACCAGTCGGGGGGCTCAGCCCCAGCATTTT	CATSRGAQPQHF
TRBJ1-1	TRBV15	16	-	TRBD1	TGTGCCACCAGCAAGAACCCGGGACAGAGGAACACTGAAGCTTTCTTT	CATSKNPGQRNTEAFF
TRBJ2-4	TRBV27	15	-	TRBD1	TGTGCCAGCAGTCCCCTGGGACAGGGGGTCAACATTCAGTACTTC	CASSPLGQGVNIQYF
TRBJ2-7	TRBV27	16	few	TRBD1	TGTGCCAGCAGTCCATCGGGACAGCCGAGGATCAGCGAGCAGTACTTC	CASSPSGQPRISEQYF
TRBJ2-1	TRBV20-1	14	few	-	TGCAATGCTCGCCGGCAGGGCGGGTCTGGTGAGCAGTTCTTC	CNARRQGGSGEQFF
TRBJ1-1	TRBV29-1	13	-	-	TGCAGCGTTGTTCGGGACCTGGGGACTGAAGCTTTCTTT	CSVVRDLGTEAFF
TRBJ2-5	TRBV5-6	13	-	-	TGTGCCAGCAGCTTGGGGCCCACGGCGGGGCAGTACTTC	CASSLGPTAGQYF
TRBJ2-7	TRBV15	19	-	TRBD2	TGTGCCACCAGCAGAGGTGTAGGGAAGAGTAGCGGGAGAGGCGGGAAGCAGTACTTC	CATSRGVGKSSGRGGKQYF
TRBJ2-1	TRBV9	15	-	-	TGTGCCAGCAGCGCAGAGGGGACTCTGAGCGATGAGCAGTTCTTC	CASSAEGTLSDEQFF
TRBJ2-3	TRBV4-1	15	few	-	TGCGCCAGCAGCCAAGTCATCGGGAACACAGATACGCAGTATTTT	CASSQVIGNTDTQYF
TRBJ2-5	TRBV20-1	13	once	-	TGCAGTGCTGAGGACTCGTACCAAGAGACCCAGTACTTC	CSAEDSYQETQYF
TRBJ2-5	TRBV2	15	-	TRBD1	TGTGCCAGCACGGTGTTGAAGGGGGCCTTGGAGACCCAGTACTTC	CASTVLKGALETQYF
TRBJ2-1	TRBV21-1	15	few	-	TGTGCCAGCAGCAAAGAGGGCAGGGTGGGAGGTGAGCAGTTCTTC	CASSKEGRVGGEQFF
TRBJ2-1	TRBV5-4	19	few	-	TGTGCCAGCAGCTTGTGGCGACTCTATGAGACCTTATCCTACAATGAGCAGTTCTTC	CASSLWRLYETLSYNEQFF
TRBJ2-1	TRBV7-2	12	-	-	TGTGCCAGCAGTCGGGGCCCAGGGGAGCAGTTCTTC	CASSRGPGEQFF
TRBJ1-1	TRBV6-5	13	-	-	TGTGCCAGCAGTTACTCAGACCCCAGGGAAGCTTTCTTT	CASSYSDPREAFF
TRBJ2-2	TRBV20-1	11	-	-	TGCAGTGCTAGGAACACCGGGGAGCTGTTTTTT	CSARNTGELFF
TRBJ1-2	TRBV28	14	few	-	TGTGCCAGCAGTTTATGGGCAGTTAACTATGGCTACACCTTC	CASSLWAVNYGYTF
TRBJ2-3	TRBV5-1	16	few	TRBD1	TGCGCCAGCAGCAGGAGCCGGGACAGGAGCACAGATACGCAGTATTTT	CASSRSRDRSTDTQYF
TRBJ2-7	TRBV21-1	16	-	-	TGTGCCAGCAGCAAAGGGTGCAGAGGGTTAGAAAACGAGCAGTACTTC	CASSKGCRGLENEQYF
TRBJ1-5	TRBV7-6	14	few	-	TGTGCCAGCAGCTCCGTGAGGGGGAATCAGCCCCAGCATTTT	CASSSVRGNQPQHF
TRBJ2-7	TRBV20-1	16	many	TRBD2	TGCAGTGCTAGAGATCGGTGGACTAGCGGGAGCTACGAGCAGTACTTC	CSARDRWTSGSYEQYF